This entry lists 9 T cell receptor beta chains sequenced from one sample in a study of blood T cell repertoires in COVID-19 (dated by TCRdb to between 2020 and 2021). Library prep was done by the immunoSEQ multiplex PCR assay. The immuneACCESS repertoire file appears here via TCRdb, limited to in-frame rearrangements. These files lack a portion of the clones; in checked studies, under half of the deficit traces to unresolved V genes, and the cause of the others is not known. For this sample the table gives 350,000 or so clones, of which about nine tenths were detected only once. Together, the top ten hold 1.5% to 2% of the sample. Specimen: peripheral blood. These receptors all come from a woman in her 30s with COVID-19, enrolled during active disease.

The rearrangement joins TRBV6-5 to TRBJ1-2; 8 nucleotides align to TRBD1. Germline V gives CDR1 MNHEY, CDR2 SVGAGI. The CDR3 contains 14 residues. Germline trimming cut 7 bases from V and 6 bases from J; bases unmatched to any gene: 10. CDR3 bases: TGTGCCAGCATCTCAGGGGGCGCGAGGAATGGCTACACCTTC. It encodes CASISGGARNGYTF.

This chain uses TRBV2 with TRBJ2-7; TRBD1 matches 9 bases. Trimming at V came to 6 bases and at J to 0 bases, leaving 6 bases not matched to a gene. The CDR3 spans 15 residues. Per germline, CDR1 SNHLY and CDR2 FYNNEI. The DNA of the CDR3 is TGTGCCAGCAGCGTTGGGGACAGGGTCTCCTACGAGCAGTACGTC. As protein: CASSVGDRVSYEQYV.

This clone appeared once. The CDR3 here is CASSSGRGIGYTF. Written as DNA, the CDR3 is TGTGCCAGCAGCTCAGGGAGGGGGATCGGCTACACCTTC. The rearrangement links TRBV7-2 to TRBJ1-2; the D gene is possibly TRBD1 (6 bases). Trimming shortened V by 4 bases and J by 8 bases, and 14 bases separated the two germline ends. This CDR3 spans 13 amino acids. Germline V gene data show CDR1 as SGHTA and CDR2 as FQGNSA.

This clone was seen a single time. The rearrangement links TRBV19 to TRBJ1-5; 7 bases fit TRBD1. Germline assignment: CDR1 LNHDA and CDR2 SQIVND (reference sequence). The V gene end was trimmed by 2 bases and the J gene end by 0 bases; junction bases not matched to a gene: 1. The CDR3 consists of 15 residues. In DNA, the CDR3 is TGTGCCAGTAGTATATACAGGGGTAGCAATCAGCCCCAGCATTTT. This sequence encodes CASSIYRGSNQPQHF.

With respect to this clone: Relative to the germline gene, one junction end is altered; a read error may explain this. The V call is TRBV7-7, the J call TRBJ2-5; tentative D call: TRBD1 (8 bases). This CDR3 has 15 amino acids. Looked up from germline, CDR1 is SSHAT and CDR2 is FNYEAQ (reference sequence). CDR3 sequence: CASSSYRGGQETQYF. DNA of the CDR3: TGTGCTAGCAGCTCCTACAGGGGGGGCCAAGAGACCCAGTACTTC. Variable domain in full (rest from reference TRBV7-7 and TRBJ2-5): GAGVSQSPRYKVTKRGQDVTLRCDPISSHATLYWYQQALGQGPEFLTYFNYEAQPDKSGLPSDRFSAERPEGSISTLTIQRTEQRDSAMYRCASSSYRGGQETQYFGPGTRLLVL.

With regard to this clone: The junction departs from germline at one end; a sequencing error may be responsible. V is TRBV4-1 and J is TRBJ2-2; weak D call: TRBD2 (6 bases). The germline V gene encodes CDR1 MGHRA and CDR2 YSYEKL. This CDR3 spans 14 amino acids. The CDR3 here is CASSHLGGVGGLFF. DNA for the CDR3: TGCGCCAGCAGCCACCTGGGGGGTGTCGGGGGGCTGTTTTTT.

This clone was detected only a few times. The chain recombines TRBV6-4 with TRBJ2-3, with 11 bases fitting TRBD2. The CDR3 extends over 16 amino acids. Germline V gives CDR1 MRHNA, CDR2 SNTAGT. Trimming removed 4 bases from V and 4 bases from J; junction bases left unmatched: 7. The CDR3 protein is CASSVSGTSGPDTQYF. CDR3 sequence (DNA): TGTGCCAGCAGTGTCTCCGGGACTAGCGGACCAGATACGCAGTATTTT.

In DNA, the CDR3 is TGTGCCAGCAGCGCCGGACAGACCTACGAGCAGTACGTC. It is translated as CASSAGQTYEQYV. The rearrangement joins TRBV6-5 to TRBJ2-7; a weak D match, TRBD1 (6 bases). The CDR3 consists of 13 residues. V lost 6 bases, J lost 2 bases, and 11 bases lay in between. Germline CDR1 reads MNHEY; CDR2 reads SVGAGI.

CDR3 coding DNA: TGTGCCACCAGTGATCGCTCCAGGGGAAGCACAGATACGCAGTATTTT. Translating gives CATSDRSRGSTDTQYF. The chain has TRBV24-1 and TRBJ2-3; TRBD1 is a possible D gene (6 bases). This CDR3 has 16 residues. CDR1 KGHDR and CDR2 SFDVKD come from the germline V gene. The ends were cut back, 3 bases at V and 0 bases at J, with 12 bases in the middle.